This T cell receptor beta chain was sequenced in a study of control samples from healthy donors and cancer patients. The table came from immunoSEQ multiplex PCR; TCRdb's copy has only in-frame clones and leaves some out. The table lists about 110,000 clones, 90% to 95% of them singletons. The CDR3 length is 15 residues. Trimming left V 5 bases short and J 1 base short, with 15 bases between. CDR1 is MNHEY, CDR2 SVGEGT, per germline. This chain connects TRBV6-2 or TRBV6-3 to TRBJ2-7; D may correspond to TRBD1 or TRBD2 (7 bases each). Sequenced material: blood. The origin of this receptor is a woman under 30 in good health. As DNA, the CDR3 is TGTGCCAGCAGTCTCCAGGGGGGGCTGTCCTACGAGCAGTACTTC. Its translation: CASSLQGGLSYEQYF.